The 7 T cell receptor beta chains listed next were all sequenced from one sample in a study of T-cell reconstitution after alpha-beta-depleted transplantation in children. Preparation of the TCRbeta library used unique molecular identifiers. TCRdb ran MiXCR on the PCR reads and lists one entry per CDR3 protein. The sample yields over 200,000 distinct CDR3 sequences, approximately 10% seen once. The sequences come from PBMCs, collected before TCRalphabeta/CD19-depleted stem cell transplant. The origin of the receptors is a child less than two years old with acute myeloid leukemia, due to receive a stem cell transplant.

The CDR3 DNA follows: TGTGCCAGCAGCTTGGAGGTTCCCCCAGGGTCCTACAATGAGCAGTTCTTC. This translates into CASSLEVPPGSYNEQFF. V gene TRBV5-6 combines with J gene TRBJ2-1; perhaps TRBD1 as D (5 bases). The germline V and J ends were trimmed by 0 bases and 1 base, with 14 bases remaining between them. CDR1 SGHDT and CDR2 YYEEEE come from the germline V gene. CDR3 size: 17 residues.

The rearrangement links TRBV21-1 to TRBJ2-1. TRBV21-1 is assigned pseudogene status. This CDR3 is 13 amino acids long. The CDR3 DNA is TGTGCCAGCAGCAACTCCTGGACGAATGAGCAGTTCTTC. Protein product: CASSNSWTNEQFF.

At least ten counts were recorded for this clonotype. The chain uses TRBV3-1 and TRBJ1-5; D is possibly TRBD1 (6 bases). This CDR3 comprises 14 residues. Deletions cut 3 bases from V and 4 bases from J, with 10 bases between. Germline CDR1 LGHDT, CDR2 YNNKEL (reference sequence). The CDR3 loop is CASSHRTANQPQHF. The DNA of the CDR3 is TGTGCCAGCAGCCACAGGACAGCTAATCAGCCCCAGCATTTT.

This clonotype was picked up a small number of times. The J gene is TRBJ1-4, the V gene TRBV3-1, with D uncertain. Germline CDR1 LGHDT, CDR2 YNNKEL (reference sequence). The CDR3 contains 10 residues. V lost 8 bases and J lost 8, with 6 bases in between. The CDR3 bases are TGTGCCAGCGGGCACGAAAAACTGTTTTTT. Its translation: CASGHEKLFF.

J is TRBJ1-1 and V is TRBV29-1; 7 bases agree with TRBD1. Germline values: CDR1 SQVTM, CDR2 ANQGSEA. With 4 bases clipped from V and 5 bases from J, the junction kept 7 bases outside the gene matches. The CDR3 spans 13 residues. CDR3 in amino acids: CSVGEGQWTEAFF. CDR3 DNA: TGCAGCGTTGGCGAGGGACAGTGGACTGAAGCTTTCTTT.

This clonotype was seen repeatedly, ten times or more. This chain connects TRBV10-2 to TRBJ2-2; D ambiguous. CDR1 WSHSY and CDR2 SAAADI come from the germline V gene. Trimming pared 4 bases from V and 5 bases from J, leaving 8 bases between. The CDR3 extends over 13 amino acids. As DNA, the CDR3 is TGCGCCAGCAGTGGGGATTGGACCGGGGAGCTGTTTTTT. As protein: CASSGDWTGELFF.

This clonotype was observed many times. The chain is built from TRBV7-9 and TRBJ2-3; no reliable D call. The germline V gene encodes CDR1 SEHNR and CDR2 FQNEAQ (reference sequence). V lost 1 base and J 0 bases, leaving 5 bases between the germline ends. The CDR3 is made up of 14 amino acids. The CDR3 DNA reads TGTGCCAGCAGCTTAGGAATCAGCACAGATACGCAGTATTTT. Protein sequence: CASSLGISTDTQYF.